These 4 T cell receptor beta chains were sequenced from one sample in a study of blood T cell repertoires in COVID-19. Only in-frame clones appear in the TCRdb table, and some are missing; sequencing was by immunoSEQ multiplex PCR. The data contain a few hundred thousand clones, around 90% of them singletons. Sequencing was performed on PBMCs or T cells enriched from blood (not recorded which). Receptor source: a woman under 30 with acute COVID-19.

V gene TRBV5-5 combines with J gene TRBJ2-1, with 11 bases identical to TRBD2. J gave up 2 bases and V 3 bases, and 1 base lay outside the gene matches. Germline V gives CDR1 SGHKS, CDR2 YYEKEE (reference sequence). CDR3 length equals 15 residues. The CDR3 reads CASSSTSGTYNEQFF. The CDR3 region has the DNA TGTGCCAGCAGCTCGACTAGCGGGACCTACAATGAGCAGTTCTTC.

The CDR3: CASTPRYSNTGELFF. The CDR3 DNA follows: TGTGCCAGTACCCCGAGGTATTCGAACACCGGGGAGCTGTTTTTT. V and J are TRBV6-5 and TRBJ2-2; D is unclear. CDR1 and CDR2 from the germline V gene are MNHEY and SVGAGI. V shed 9 bases and J shed 0 bases, with 14 bases lying between them. CDR3 length equals 15 residues.

This clone was observed once. The J gene is TRBJ2-7, the V gene TRBV14; TRBD2 aligns across 8 bases. This CDR3 has 16 residues. Trimming at V came to 5 bases and at J to 7 bases, leaving 16 bases not matched to a gene. Per germline, CDR1 SGHDN and CDR2 FVKESK. CDR3 nucleotides: TGTGCCAGCAGCAAAGGGAAACGGGAGGGCCTCGGGGAGCAGTACTTC. It encodes CASSKGKREGLGEQYF.

The rearrangement joins TRBV6-5 to TRBJ2-1, with D possibly being TRBD1 (5 bases). The CDR3 has 15 amino acids. From germline, CDR1 is MNHEY and CDR2 SVGAGI. Trimming took off 6 bases at V and 6 bases at J, with 18 bases between the two ends. CDR3 loop: CASSLGHSGFNEQFF. The CDR3 nucleotides are TGTGCCAGCAGCCTAGGACATAGTGGGTTCAATGAGCAGTTCTTC.